This T cell receptor beta chain is drawn from a study of T cells in Graves' hyperthyroidism and ophthalmopathy. Template material for amplifying TCR beta CDR3 regions consisted of RNA transcripts. TCR CDR3 underwent first-round RT-PCR with the HTBI primer set. TCRdb passed the multiplex PCR reads through MiXCR, listing each CDR3 protein once. In the table there are about 200,000 distinct CDR3 sequences, less than 20% of which are singletons. Sequenced: blood. This receptor was identified in a woman aged 50 to 60 with Graves' hyperthyroidism.

The CDR3 DNA follows: TGTGCCAGCAGCTTCAGGGCAGGGACTGGCACCGGGGAGCTGTTTTTT. Translated, it gives CASSFRAGTGTGELFF. The chain couples TRBV7-9 to TRBJ2-2, with D tentatively TRBD2 (6 bases). Per germline, CDR1 SEHNR and CDR2 FQNEAQ (reference sequence). The CDR3 runs 16 residues. V lost 3 bases to trimming and J lost 4 bases, with 15 bases between them.